The present TCR beta chain was sequenced within a study of blood T cells in healthy people across ages. It was with a sample-barcoded 5' primer and a J-beta primer mix that a second PCR of roughly 7 to 12 cycles was run. TCRdb ran MiXCR on the 5' RACE reads and lists one entry per CDR3 protein. The data show some 560,000 distinct CDR3 sequences, with about a quarter seen just once and 3% to 4% held by the top ten. The CDR3 is made up of 15 amino acids. After removal of 2 bases from V and 3 bases from J, the junction contained 3 bases not matched to a gene. The germline V gene has CDR1 SGHRS and CDR2 YFSETQ. In addition, the sample was reused for a study of T cells of mothers and their children.

This rearrangement joins TRBV5-1 to TRBJ2-2; 8 bases map to TRBD2. This clonotype originated in a boy aged 2 to 10 in good health. Sequenced: blood. CDR3 protein: CASSFTSGYTGELFF. As DNA, the CDR3 is TGCGCCAGCAGCTTTACTAGCGGTTACACCGGGGAGCTGTTTTTT.